These 18 T cell receptor beta chains share one sample of origin, sequenced in a study of shared clonotypes between healthy human individuals. Measured with immunoSEQ multiplex PCR; TCRdb has only the in-frame clones, and not every one. The repertoire holds some 530,000 clones, with over 70% as singletons. What was sequenced was PBMCs. The receptors derive from a woman between 40 and 50 years old in good health. Some clones in this sample may be carry-over from other donors' samples.

CDR3 in amino acids: CASSLEVGAFYEQYF. For the CDR3, the DNA is TGCGCCAGCAGCCTTGAAGTCGGGGCCTTTTACGAGCAGTACTTC. V is TRBV4-1 and J is TRBJ2-7; either TRBD1 or TRBD2 may fit D (5 bases each). Looked up from germline, CDR1 is MGHRA and CDR2 is YSYEKL. The V gene lost 4 bases and the J gene lost 4 bases, with 17 bases spanning the gap. This CDR3 has 15 amino acids.

Details on this clone: Other DNA variants within this sample encode the same CDR3. The chain recombines TRBV6-1 with TRBJ2-7, with a weak D call TRBD1 (6 bases). Germline V CDR1 and CDR2: MNHNS, SASEGT. Trimming took 2 bases from V and 4 from J, leaving 6 bases between them. The CDR3 extends over 12 amino acids. CDR3 residues: CASSERGYEQYF. The CDR3 bases are TGTGCCAGCAGTGAAAGGGGGTACGAGCAGTACTTC.

The chain joins TRBV9 to TRBJ2-7; D gene unclear. Germline V CDR1 and CDR2: SGDLS, YYNGEE. The CDR3 length is 13 residues. Trimming took 0 bases from V and 4 from J, leaving 8 bases between them. CDR3 DNA: TGTGCCAGCAGCGTAGCTCCGGGTTACGAGCAGTACTTC. It is translated as CASSVAPGYEQYF.

The V call is TRBV5-4, the J call TRBJ2-6, with a tentative D call TRBD2 (6 bases). Germline V gene lookup returns CDR1 SGHNT and CDR2 YYREEE (reference sequence). The CDR3 is made up of 16 amino acids. V lost 1 base and J lost 3, with 11 bases in between. As DNA, the CDR3 is TGTGCCAGCAGCTTGTCCCCGGGAGTTGGGGCCAACGTCCTGACTTTC. This gives the protein CASSLSPGVGANVLTF. The complete variable domain, with remaining parts taken from reference TRBV5-4 and TRBJ2-6, reads ETGVTQSPTHLIKTRGQQVTLRCSSQSGHNTVSWYQQALGQGPQFIFQYYREEENGRGNFPPRFSGLQFPNYSSELNVNALELDDSALYLCASSLSPGVGANVLTFGAGSRLTVL.

The CDR3 nucleotides are TGTGCCAGCAGCGTAGGAGGAAGATCCTATGGCTACACCTTC. It translates to CASSVGGRSYGYTF. This rearrangement joins TRBV9 to TRBJ1-2; unclear D gene. The V and J ends lost 0 bases and 4 bases respectively, with 10 bases between them. CDR1 SGDLS and CDR2 YYNGEE come from the germline V gene. This CDR3 region has 14 residues. Filled out from reference TRBV9 and TRBJ1-2, the complete variable domain reads DSGVTQTPKHLITATGQRVTLRCSPRSGDLSVYWYQQSLDQGLQFLIQYYNGEERAKGNILERFSAQQFPDLHSELNLSSLELGDSALYFCASSVGGRSYGYTFGSGTRLTVV.

As concerns this clone: This is likely an artifact of a read error, given a far larger clone one base away. This CDR3 is also generated by other DNA sequences in the sample. J is TRBJ1-2 and V is TRBV5-4; 9 bases are a match to TRBD1. V lost 7 bases and J lost 6; bases outside the gene matches: 7. The CDR3 runs 13 residues. Germline V lookup: CDR1 SGHNT, CDR2 YYREEE (reference sequence). CDR3 nucleotides: TGTGCCAGCCGGGACAGGGTGGTACATGGCTACACCTTC. This translates into CASRDRVVHGYTF.

The chain carries TRBV6-5 and TRBJ1-5; D is possibly TRBD1 (5 bases). V lost 5 bases, J lost 6 bases, and 11 bases lay in between. The germline gives CDR1 MNHEY, CDR2 SVGAGI. The CDR3 runs to 13 residues. CDR3 sequence reads: CASSTMRGQPQHF. Written as DNA, the CDR3 is TGTGCCAGCAGTACGATGAGGGGTCAGCCCCAGCATTTT.

The sample holds many counts of this clone. This chain uses TRBV7-9 with TRBJ2-1; D gene ambiguous. Trimming stripped 5 bases from V and 6 bases from J, with 11 bases between. The CDR3 runs 13 residues. CDR1 and CDR2 (germline): SEHNR, FQNEAQ (reference sequence). CDR3: CASSPNPTNEQFF. The CDR3 coding sequence is TGTGCCAGCAGCCCAAACCCGACCAATGAGCAGTTCTTC.

The V and J genes are TRBV29-1 and TRBJ2-7; 7 bases match TRBD1. CDR3 length: 12 residues. Germline CDR1 SQVTM, CDR2 ANQGSEA. Unmatched junction bases numbered 5, after V lost 6 bases and J lost 3 bases. The CDR3 sequence is CSVGDRRYEQYF. In DNA, the CDR3 is TGCAGCGTGGGGGACAGACGCTACGAGCAGTACTTC.

V and J are TRBV7-9 and TRBJ2-1, with a weak D call TRBD1 (6 bases). Germline CDR1 reads SEHNR; CDR2 reads FQNEAQ (reference sequence). The V gene lost 6 bases and the J gene lost 3 bases, with 18 bases spanning the gap. CDR3 length equals 16 residues. The CDR3 nucleotides are TGTGCCAGCAGTAACCCCACGGGACAAGTCTACAATGAGCAGTTCTTC. This gives the protein CASSNPTGQVYNEQFF.

The chain is built from TRBV7-6 and TRBJ1-4; the D gene is possibly TRBD1 (5 bases). Per the germline V gene, CDR1 is SGHVS and CDR2 is FNYEAQ. The CDR3 runs 15 residues. V was cut by 1 base and J by 2 bases, with 8 bases left in between. The CDR3 sequence: CASSLGRATNEKLFF. The CDR3 DNA reads as TGTGCCAGCAGCTTAGGCAGGGCGACTAATGAAAAACTGTTTTTT.

CDR3 nucleotide sequence: TGTGCCAGCAGTTTCTCCCACCTAGCGGGAGGCGGGGAGACCCAGTACTTC. As protein: CASSFSHLAGGGETQYF. The chain combines TRBV27 with TRBJ2-5; 11 nucleotides align to TRBD2. Germline V gene lookup returns CDR1 MNHEY and CDR2 SMNVEV (reference sequence). The junction had 11 bases not matched to a gene; V was cut back by 3 bases and J by 5 bases. CDR3 length: 17 residues.

The chain couples TRBV27 to TRBJ2-1; weak D call: TRBD2 (6 bases). The CDR3 is 15 amino acids. Trimming shortened V by 5 bases and J by 10 bases, and 21 bases separated the two germline ends. Germline values: CDR1 MNHEY, CDR2 SMNVEV (reference sequence). The CDR3 spells CASSLGWGRIGEQFF. DNA of the CDR3: TGTGCCAGCAGTCTGGGTTGGGGGAGGATTGGGGAGCAGTTCTTC.

V is TRBV7-9 and J is TRBJ2-7; unclear D gene. The CDR3 has 15 residues. Trimming took 4 bases from V and 6 from J, leaving 19 bases between them. Looked up from germline, CDR1 is SEHNR and CDR2 is FQNEAQ (reference sequence). CDR3 residues: CASSSRHGEASEQYF. The CDR3, as DNA: TGTGCCAGCAGCTCCAGACACGGAGAAGCTTCCGAGCAGTACTTC.

V usage is TRBV30 and J usage is TRBJ2-3; D call uncertain. Per the germline V gene, CDR1 is GTSNPN and CDR2 is SVGIG (reference sequence). The V end was cut by 2 bases, the J end by 2 bases, with 11 bases between. The CDR3 totals 14 residues. For the CDR3, the DNA is TGTGCCTGGAGTCGCTCGGCGGACACAGATACGCAGTATTTT. It encodes CAWSRSADTDTQYF.

This rearrangement joins TRBV4-3 to TRBJ2-1; the D gene could be TRBD1 or TRBD2 (5 bases each). Trimming took off 1 base at V and 2 bases at J, with 18 bases between the two ends. CDR1 LGHNA and CDR2 YSLEER come from the germline V gene. This CDR3 is built from 18 residues. The CDR3 here is CASSQALEDIPPYNEQFF. The DNA of the CDR3 is TGCGCCAGCAGCCAAGCTCTGGAGGACATCCCTCCCTACAATGAGCAGTTCTTC.

This chain uses TRBV7-2 with TRBJ2-7, with 7 nucleotides matching TRBD2. V was pared by 0 bases and J by 7 bases, with 12 bases of the junction left unmatched. The CDR3 totals 16 residues. Germline assignment: CDR1 SGHTA and CDR2 FQGNSA. The CDR3 sequence is CASSLASQRESGEQYF. In DNA form, the CDR3 reads TGTGCCAGCAGCTTAGCGAGCCAGCGGGAATCGGGTGAGCAGTACTTC.

A single count supports this clone. A far larger clone is off by one base, so a read error is likely. The same CDR3 arises from other DNA sequences in this sample as well. This chain connects TRBV28 to TRBJ1-2, with D uncertain. This CDR3 spans 12 amino acids. In germline, CDR1 is MDHEN, CDR2 SYDVKM. The CDR3 DNA reads as TGTGCAGCGGGCAATGTTAACTATGGATACACCTTC. Translated: CAAGNVNYGYTF.